These 4 T cell receptor beta chains were all obtained from the same sample, sequenced in a study of T cell responses to AZD1222 COVID-19 vaccine. Libraries were prepared by immunoSEQ multiplex PCR; TCRdb keeps only in-frame clonotypes and omits some of them. The sample carries fewer than 90,000 clones, just over 85% recorded once. The input for sequencing was peripheral blood, taken 28 days after the second AZD1222 dose. The receptors stem from an adult who received the AZD1222 COVID-19 vaccine.

The rearrangement uses TRBV30 and TRBJ1-2; 10 bases agree with TRBD1. Unmatched junction bases numbered 5, after V lost 2 bases and J lost 5 bases. CDR3 length: 14 residues. Germline values: CDR1 GTSNPN, CDR2 SVGIG (reference sequence). Here the CDR3 reads CAWSFGQGGYGYTF. The CDR3 DNA sequence: TGTGCCTGGAGTTTTGGACAGGGGGGATATGGCTACACCTTC.

The J gene is TRBJ1-6, the V gene TRBV5-1; 8 bases are a match to TRBD1. V dropped 2 bases and J dropped 7; count of bases not matched to a gene: 2. Germline CDR1 SGHRS, CDR2 YFSETQ. This CDR3 has 14 amino acids. CDR3: CASSLDRGNSPLHF. CDR3 sequence (DNA): TGCGCCAGCAGCTTAGACAGGGGCAATTCACCCCTCCACTTT.

The chain is built from TRBV7-9 and TRBJ2-1, with D possibly called TRBD1 or TRBD2 (7 bases each). The CDR3 runs 15 residues. In germline, CDR1 is SEHNR, CDR2 FQNEAQ (reference sequence). V dropped 5 bases and J dropped 6 bases, with 17 bases sitting between them. CDR3 region: CASSPTRGGGNEQFF. The CDR3 nucleotides read TGTGCCAGCAGCCCTACCAGGGGGGGAGGCAATGAGCAGTTCTTC.

The J gene is TRBJ1-5, the V gene TRBV5-1; tentative D call: TRBD1 (6 bases). This CDR3 has 14 amino acids. V was clipped by 4 bases and J by 5 bases, with 13 bases between them. CDR1 and CDR2 from the germline V gene are SGHRS and YFSETQ. The chain's CDR3 is CASSPQGSDQPQHF. In nucleotides, the CDR3 is TGCGCCAGCAGCCCACAGGGATCCGATCAGCCCCAGCATTTT.